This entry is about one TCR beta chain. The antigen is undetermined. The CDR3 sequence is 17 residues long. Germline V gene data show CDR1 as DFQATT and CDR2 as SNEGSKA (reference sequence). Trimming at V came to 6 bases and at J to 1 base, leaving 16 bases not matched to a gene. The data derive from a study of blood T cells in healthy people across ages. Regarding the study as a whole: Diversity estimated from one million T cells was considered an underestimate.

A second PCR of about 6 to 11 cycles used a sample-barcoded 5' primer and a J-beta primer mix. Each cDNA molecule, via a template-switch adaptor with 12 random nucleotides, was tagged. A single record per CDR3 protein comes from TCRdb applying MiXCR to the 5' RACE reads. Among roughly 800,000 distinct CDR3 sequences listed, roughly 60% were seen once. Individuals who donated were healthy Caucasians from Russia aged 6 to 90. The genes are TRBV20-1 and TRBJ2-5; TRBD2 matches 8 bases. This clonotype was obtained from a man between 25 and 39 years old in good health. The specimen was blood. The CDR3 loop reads CSAITLGGLVFQETQYF. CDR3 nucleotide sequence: TGCAGTGCCATCACGCTGGGGGGACTAGTTTTCCAAGAGACCCAGTACTTC.